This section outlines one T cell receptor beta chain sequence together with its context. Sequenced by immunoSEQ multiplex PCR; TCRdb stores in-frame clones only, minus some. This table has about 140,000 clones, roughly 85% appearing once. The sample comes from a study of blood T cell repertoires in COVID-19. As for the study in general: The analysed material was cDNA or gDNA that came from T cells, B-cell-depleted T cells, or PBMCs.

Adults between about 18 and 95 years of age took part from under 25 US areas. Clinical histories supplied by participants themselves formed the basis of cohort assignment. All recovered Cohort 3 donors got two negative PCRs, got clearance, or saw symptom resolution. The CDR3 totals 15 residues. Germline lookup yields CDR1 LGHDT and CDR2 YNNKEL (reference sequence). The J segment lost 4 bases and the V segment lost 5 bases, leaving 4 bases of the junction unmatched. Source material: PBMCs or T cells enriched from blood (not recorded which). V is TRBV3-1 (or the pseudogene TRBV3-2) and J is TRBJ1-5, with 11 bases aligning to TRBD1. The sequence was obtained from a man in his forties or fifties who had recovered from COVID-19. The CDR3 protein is CASSSGTGGNQPQHF. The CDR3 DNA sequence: TGTGCCAGCAGCTCAGGGACAGGGGGTAATCAGCCCCAGCATTTT.